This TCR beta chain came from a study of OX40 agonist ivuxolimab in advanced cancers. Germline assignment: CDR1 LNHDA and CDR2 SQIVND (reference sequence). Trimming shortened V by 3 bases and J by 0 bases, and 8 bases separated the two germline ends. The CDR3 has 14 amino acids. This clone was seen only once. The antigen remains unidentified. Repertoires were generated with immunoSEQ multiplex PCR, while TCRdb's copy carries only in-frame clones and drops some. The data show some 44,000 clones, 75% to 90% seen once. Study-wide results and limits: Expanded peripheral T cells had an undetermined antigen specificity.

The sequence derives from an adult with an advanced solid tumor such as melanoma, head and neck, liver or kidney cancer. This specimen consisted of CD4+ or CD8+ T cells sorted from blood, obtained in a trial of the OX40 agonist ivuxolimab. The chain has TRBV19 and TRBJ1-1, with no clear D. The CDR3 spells CASSMESVNTEAFF. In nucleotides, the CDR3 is TGTGCCAGTAGTATGGAATCGGTGAACACTGAAGCTTTCTTT. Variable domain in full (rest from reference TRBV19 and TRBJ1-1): DGGITQSPKYLFRKEGQNVTLSCEQNLNHDAMYWYRQDPGQGLRLIYYSQIVNDFQKGDIAEGYSVSREKKESFPLTVTSAQKNPTAFYLCASSMESVNTEAFFGQGTRLTVV.